These T cell receptor beta chains were read from a single sample in a study of cytomegalovirus exposure and HLA in healthy donors. The method was immunoSEQ multiplex PCR; TCRdb's version includes in-frame clones alone and lacks a portion of them. This sample has 90,000 to 150,000 clones, with around 68% found just once. Sequenced sample: PBMCs. These receptors were taken from a woman aged 50 to 60 in good health and CMV-seropositive. CDR3s include the opening cysteine and the closing phenylalanine or tryptophan. D genes are given only for firm matches. Only some rows state a clone size, as once, few, many or a class for expanded clones.

>TRBD2|-|TRBJ2-7|TRBV6-5
CASRGTSWEQYF
TGTGCCAGCAGAGGGACTAGCTGGGAGCAGTACTTC
>-|-|TRBJ2-1|TRBV12-5
CASASSYNEQFF
TGTGCTAGTGCCAGCTCCTACAATGAGCAGTTCTTC
>-|-|TRBJ2-7|TRBV5-4
CASSYQGLSYEQYF
TGTGCCAGCAGCTATCAGGGATTGTCCTACGAGCAGTACTTC
>-|-|TRBJ1-6|TRBV2
CASLTGIPTSPLHF
TGTGCCAGCTTAACAGGGATACCAACTTCACCCCTCCACTTT
>-|-|TRBJ1-2|TRBV29-1
CSVEPGGRDGYTF
TGCAGCGTTGAGCCCGGGGGGCGCGATGGCTACACCTTC
>TRBD1|-|TRBJ1-4|TRBV9
CASSAQGAANEKLFF
TGTGCCAGCAGCGCGCAGGGGGCAGCTAATGAAAAACTGTTTTTT
>TRBD1|-|TRBJ2-2|TRBV29-1
CSVESTGALGRTGELFF
TGCAGCGTTGAATCGACAGGGGCTCTAGGACGCACCGGGGAGCTGTTTTTT
>TRBD1|few|TRBJ2-7|TRBV10-3
CAISENIRTGGGEQYF
TGTGCCATCAGTGAGAACATAAGGACAGGGGGCGGCGAGCAGTACTTC
>TRBD2|-|TRBJ2-7|TRBV7-2
CASGTRLQYEQYF
TGTGCCAGTGGGACTAGACTTCAATACGAGCAGTACTTC
>-|-|TRBJ2-3|TRBV20-1
CSANFPDTQYF
TGCAGTGCCAACTTCCCAGATACGCAGTATTTT